This T cell receptor (beta chain) was recorded in a study of neoadjuvant anti-PD-1 for oral cavity cancer. Using immunoSEQ multiplex PCR, the repertoire was profiled, and TCRdb retains in-frame clones only, with some absent. The data contain around 14,000 clones, around 70% of them seen just once; the ten biggest clones take up 3%. The CDR3 has 15 amino acids. V was shortened by 2 bases and J by 0 bases, with 11 bases between the two germline ends. CDR1 GTSNPN and CDR2 SVGIG come from the germline V gene (reference sequence). The patients had HPV-negative, locally advanced oral cavity squamous cell carcinoma.

This sequence was found in a person aged 40-85 years with oral cavity squamous cell carcinoma. The source material was PBMCs, sampled before nivolumab (anti-PD-1) treatment. This chain connects TRBV30 to TRBJ1-5; D is unresolved. The CDR3: CAWSSTDGSNQPQHF. CDR3 in DNA: TGTGCCTGGAGTTCGACGGACGGTAGCAATCAGCCCCAGCATTTT.